The 22 T cell receptor beta chains given below trace back to one sample, sequenced in a study of blood T cell repertoires in COVID-19. Measured with immunoSEQ multiplex PCR; TCRdb has only the in-frame clones, and not every one. Among more than 70,000 clones, roughly 80% were seen once, and the ten largest hold 27%. Specimen: peripheral blood. The receptors were sampled from a human donor in a cohort sampled during active COVID-19.

This clone was counted a few times. The chain combines TRBV6-6 with TRBJ1-4, with D possibly TRBD1 on 5 matching bases. The CDR3 is 13 residues long. V lost 5 bases and J 7 bases, leaving 11 bases between the germline ends. Germline-derived CDR1 and CDR2 are MNHNY and SVGAGI (reference sequence). CDR3 amino acids: CASSAPQGEKLFF. CDR3 nucleotide sequence: TGTGCCAGCAGTGCCCCCCAGGGTGAAAAACTGTTTTTT.

The chain carries TRBV2 and TRBJ1-1, with 7 bases identical to TRBD1. The germline V gene encodes CDR1 SNHLY and CDR2 FYNNEI. V gave up 10 bases and J gave up 6 bases; unmatched junction bases: 8. This CDR3 contains 12 residues. The CDR3 nucleotides are TGTGCCACTAAGCAGGGGGACTCTGAAGCTTTCTTT. The encoded protein is CATKQGDSEAFF. The full variable domain, its missing parts supplied by reference TRBV2 and TRBJ1-1, is EPEVTQTPSHQVTQMGQEVILRCVPISNHLYFYWYRQILGQKVEFLVSFYNNEISEKSEIFDDQFSVERPDGSNFTLKIRSTKLEDSAMYFCATKQGDSEAFFGQGTRLTVV.

This clone was seen a handful of times. The chain's CDR3 is CASSHRDSYNSPLHF. The CDR3 nucleotides read TGTGCCAGTTCACACCGGGACAGCTATAATTCACCCCTCCACTTT. The chain is built from TRBV6-5 and TRBJ1-6; 7 bases are a match to TRBD1. The CDR3 is made up of 15 amino acids. The V segment lost 9 bases and the J segment 3 bases; nucleotides outside the gene matches: 8. Germline-derived CDR1 and CDR2 are MNHEY and SVGAGI.

This clone was detected only a few times. The chain links TRBV5-1 to TRBJ2-7; possible D gene TRBD2, 6 bases. The germline V gene encodes CDR1 SGHRS and CDR2 YFSETQ. The CDR3 contains 15 residues. The V end was cut by 0 bases, the J end by 5 bases, with 15 bases between. The CDR3 reads CASSLGGSGVHEQYF. The CDR3 DNA reads as TGCGCCAGCAGCTTGGGGGGCTCGGGGGTCCACGAGCAGTACTTC. Drawing the rest from reference TRBV5-1 and TRBJ2-7, the complete variable domain is KAGVTQTPRYLIKTRGQQVTLSCSPISGHRSVSWYQQTPGQGLQFLFEYFSETQRNKGNFPGRFSGRQFSNSRSEMNVSTLELGDSALYLCASSLGGSGVHEQYFGPGTRLTVT.

This chain connects TRBV14 to TRBJ2-3, with 8 bases matching TRBD2. This CDR3 has 16 amino acids. CDR1 and CDR2 from the germline V gene are SGHDN and FVKESK. V shed 5 bases, J shed 1 base, and the junction held 8 bases outside the gene matches. The CDR3 loop reads CASSLAGLAGTDTQYF. CDR3 in DNA: TGTGCCAGCAGCTTAGCGGGGCTCGCGGGCACAGATACGCAGTATTTT.

The CDR3 DNA reads as TGTGCCAGTAGTATTCGGGACAGGGATGGCTACACCTTC. Translated: CASSIRDRDGYTF. The V call is TRBV19, the J call TRBJ1-2, with 9 positions matching TRBD1. The CDR3 has 13 amino acids. Losses at the gene ends were 3 bases for V and 6 bases for J; bases not matched to a gene: 2. CDR1 is LNHDA and CDR2 is SQIVND in the germline V gene (reference sequence).

This rearrangement joins TRBV2 to TRBJ2-7; weak D call: TRBD2 (6 bases). Germline CDR1 is SNHLY and CDR2 is FYNNEI. The CDR3 has 10 residues. V gave up 6 bases and J gave up 8 bases, with 8 bases separating them. CDR3 nucleotides: TGTGCCAGCAGGGGAGGTCAGCAGTACTTC. Its translation is CASRGGQQYF.

The rearrangement links TRBV6-2 or TRBV6-3 to TRBJ2-5; D possibly corresponds to TRBD2 (5 bases). V was shortened by 4 bases and J by 6 bases, with 6 bases between the two germline ends. The V gene's germline CDR1 is MNHEY and CDR2 SVGEGT. The CDR3 runs 11 residues. CDR3 nucleotides: TGTGCCAGCAGTTCGGGGAAGACCCAGTACTTC. Translating gives CASSSGKTQYF.

The chain combines TRBV12-3 or TRBV12-4 with TRBJ1-2; 7 bases align to TRBD1. The CDR3 consists of 12 residues. Losses at the gene ends were 5 bases for V and 8 bases for J; bases not matched to a gene: 5. Here the CDR3 DNA reads TGTGCCAGCAGTCAGGGGGTAGGGGGCTACACCTTC. This translates into CASSQGVGGYTF.

The V and J genes are TRBV7-9 and TRBJ1-4, with 7 bases identical to TRBD1. J was trimmed by 4 bases and V by 5 bases; bases with no gene match: 10. The CDR3 totals 16 residues. Germline CDR1 SEHNR, CDR2 FQNEAQ (reference sequence). CDR3: CASSPPTGTLNEKLFF. CDR3 nucleotide sequence: TGTGCCAGCAGCCCCCCGACAGGGACGCTTAATGAAAAACTGTTTTTT.

The genes are TRBV30 and TRBJ2-1; 12 positions agree with TRBD2. This CDR3 is 14 amino acids long. Per germline, CDR1 GTSNPN and CDR2 SVGIG (reference sequence). CDR3 bases: TGTGCTCGGGAGGTAACTAGCGGGGGGCGGGAGCAGTTCTTC. Translating gives CAREVTSGGREQFF.

The V call is TRBV7-3, the J call TRBJ2-1; no reliable D call. Trimming stripped 5 bases from V and 0 bases from J, with 17 bases between. There are 17 residues in the CDR3. CDR1 SGHTA and CDR2 FQGTGA come from the germline V gene. The CDR3 reads CASSQSPPSSSYNEQFF. The CDR3 DNA reads TGTGCCAGCAGCCAGAGTCCCCCTTCTAGCTCCTACAATGAGCAGTTCTTC. The complete variable domain, with remaining parts taken from reference TRBV7-3 and TRBJ2-1, reads GAGVSQTPSNKVTEKGKYVELRCDPISGHTALYWYRQSLGQGPEFLIYFQGTGAADDSGLPNDRFFAVRPEGSVSTLKIQRTERGDSAVYLCASSQSPPSSSYNEQFFGPGTRLTVL.

This clone was seen only a few times. The chain employs TRBV4-1 and TRBJ2-1; TRBD2 aligns across 13 bases. The CDR3 sequence is 18 residues long. V was pared by 0 bases and J by 7 bases, with 9 bases of the junction left unmatched. CDR1 is MGHRA and CDR2 is YSYEKL in the germline V gene. The CDR3 here is CASSQDKGVTSGGNEQFF. Written as DNA, the CDR3 is TGCGCCAGCAGCCAAGATAAGGGTGTGACTAGCGGGGGGAATGAGCAGTTCTTC.

This clone was counted a single time. The CDR3 protein is CASRQDSTDTQYF. CDR3 coding DNA: TGTGCCAGCCGACAGGACTCCACAGATACGCAGTATTTT. V usage is TRBV19 and J usage is TRBJ2-3; perhaps TRBD1 as D (6 bases). Per the germline V gene, CDR1 is LNHDA and CDR2 is SQIVND (reference sequence). The germline V and J ends were trimmed by 9 bases and 2 bases, with 12 bases remaining between them. This CDR3 comprises 13 residues. Variable domain in full (rest from reference TRBV19 and TRBJ2-3): DGGITQSPKYLFRKEGQNVTLSCEQNLNHDAMYWYRQDPGQGLRLIYYSQIVNDFQKGDIAEGYSVSREKKESFPLTVTSAQKNPTAFYLCASRQDSTDTQYFGPGTRLTVL.

The rearrangement uses TRBV9 and TRBJ1-1; 7 nucleotides match TRBD1. J gave up 2 bases and V 4 bases, and 5 bases lay outside the gene matches. This CDR3 is 14 amino acids long. CDR1 is SGDLS and CDR2 is YYNGEE in the germline V gene. The CDR3 DNA reads as TGTGCCAGCAGCCCGGACAGGCACAACACTGAAGCTTTCTTT. It encodes CASSPDRHNTEAFF.

Notes on this clone: The junction shows a germline mismatch at one end, possibly a read error. This chain links TRBV3-1 (or the pseudogene TRBV3-2) with TRBJ1-1; 7 bases map to TRBD1. Germline CDR1 LGHDT, CDR2 YNNKEL (reference sequence). The length of the CDR3 is 14 residues. DNA of the CDR3: TGTGCCAGCAGTCAAGGGGGCAGCGACACTGAAGCTTTCTTT. This encodes CASSQGGSDTEAFF.

The chain combines TRBV6-1 with TRBJ2-1; tentative D call: TRBD2 (6 bases). This CDR3 region has 15 residues. V was pared by 1 base and J by 2 bases, with 9 bases between. The germline CDR1 and CDR2 sequences are MNHNS and SASEGT. CDR3 amino acids: CASSEELAPYNEQFF. The CDR3 DNA sequence: TGTGCCAGCAGTGAAGAACTAGCCCCCTACAATGAGCAGTTCTTC.

The J gene is TRBJ1-1, the V gene TRBV11-2, with a possible D match to TRBD1 (6 bases). V was pared by 5 bases and J by 1 base, with 8 bases between. Looked up from germline, CDR1 is SGHAT and CDR2 is FQNNGV. The CDR3 consists of 13 residues. In nucleotides, the CDR3 is TGTGCCAGCAGCGGGGGCTGGAACACTGAAGCTTTCTTT. Translation gives CASSGGWNTEAFF.

V usage is TRBV21-1 and J usage is TRBJ1-4; TRBD1, as called in the table, went unchecked against the DNA. TRBV21-1 is annotated as a pseudogene. The CDR3 has 16 amino acids. The CDR3 nucleotides read TGTGCCAGCAGCAAACTGGGACAGGGAGAGAATGAAAAACTGTTTTTT. Translated: CASSKLGQGENEKLFF.

The CDR3 protein is CASSPMTSGGLLYF. The CDR3 coding sequence is TGTGCCAGCAGCCCTATGACTAGCGGGGGCCTATTATACTTC. This chain connects TRBV9 to TRBJ2-7; 12 nucleotides line up with TRBD2. The CDR3 runs 14 residues. The germline gives CDR1 SGDLS, CDR2 YYNGEE. Losses at the gene ends were 4 bases for V and 13 bases for J; bases not matched to a gene: 12.

V usage is TRBV19 and J usage is TRBJ1-2; D unclear. Germline lookup yields CDR1 LNHDA and CDR2 SQIVND (reference sequence). The ends were cut back, 1 base at V and 4 bases at J, with 7 bases in the middle. The CDR3 consists of 13 residues. CDR3 sequence (DNA): TGTGCCAGTAGTATAGGAGGGTCCTATGGCTACACCTTC. Translating it yields CASSIGGSYGYTF. Looking up the rest from reference TRBV19 and TRBJ1-2 gives the full variable domain: DGGITQSPKYLFRKEGQNVTLSCEQNLNHDAMYWYRQDPGQGLRLIYYSQIVNDFQKGDIAEGYSVSREKKESFPLTVTSAQKNPTAFYLCASSIGGSYGYTFGSGTRLTVV.

The chain employs TRBV5-1 and TRBJ1-1; the match to TRBD1 covers 9 bases. The CDR3 runs 15 residues. Trimming at V came to 0 bases and at J to 7 bases, leaving 7 bases not matched to a gene. Germline V gene data show CDR1 as SGHRS and CDR2 as YFSETQ. The CDR3: CASSLEDRGGGEAFF. In DNA, the CDR3 is TGCGCCAGCAGCTTGGAGGACAGGGGAGGTGGTGAAGCTTTCTTT.